What follows are 17 T cell receptor beta chains derived from one specimen sequenced in a study of shared clonotypes between healthy human individuals. Profiling relied on immunoSEQ multiplex PCR, and the TCRdb table lists in-frame clones only, not all of them. The sample includes roughly 500,000 clones, around 95% of them seen just once. The sequenced material came from naive CD4+ T cells sorted from blood. Stated subset: CD45RA+ positively selected. All receptors come from a woman in her twenties or thirties in good health.

This chain connects TRBV14 to TRBJ1-3; 7 positions match TRBD1. There are 14 residues in the CDR3. Germline V CDR1 and CDR2: SGHDN, FVKESK. With 4 bases clipped from V and 3 bases from J, the junction kept 3 bases outside the gene matches. CDR3 nucleotide sequence: TGTGCCAGCAGCCCCCCAGGGGGTGGAAACACCATATATTTT. Translating gives CASSPPGGGNTIYF. Full variable domain (remainder filled in from reference TRBV14 and TRBJ1-3): EAGVTQFPSHSVIEKGQTVTLRCDPISGHDNLYWYRRVMGKEIKFLLHFVKESKQDESGMPNNRFLAERTGGTYSTLKVQPAELEDSGVYFCASSPPGGGNTIYFGEGSWLTVV.

The gene calls are TRBV14 and TRBJ1-5; D may be TRBD1 (5 bases). The ends were cut back, 2 bases at V and 11 bases at J, with 19 bases in the middle. The CDR3 is 15 amino acids. Looked up from germline, CDR1 is SGHDN and CDR2 is FVKESK. The CDR3 DNA follows: TGTGCCAGCAGCCAAAAGGAGGGGACGGAGAGGTCCCAGCATTTT. Its translation: CASSQKEGTERSQHF.

The chain employs TRBV30 and TRBJ1-5; a weak D match, TRBD1 (6 bases). Germline V gene data show CDR1 as GTSNPN and CDR2 as SVGIG (reference sequence). The CDR3 is made up of 16 amino acids. V dropped 2 bases and J dropped 4 bases, with 18 bases sitting between them. This chain's CDR3 is CAWSQYGTPLNQPQHF. DNA of the CDR3: TGTGCCTGGAGTCAATATGGGACACCCTTAAATCAGCCCCAGCATTTT.

This clone was observed a handful of times. The V call is TRBV28, the J call TRBJ1-5; the D gene is possibly TRBD1 (6 bases). CDR1 is MDHEN and CDR2 is SYDVKM in the germline V gene. V was pared by 8 bases and J by 4 bases, with 21 bases between. The CDR3 spans 16 residues. CDR3 protein: CASYPKRGTPNQPQHF. CDR3 nucleotides: TGTGCCAGCTATCCGAAAAGGGGGACCCCAAATCAGCCCCAGCATTTT.

CDR3 in amino acids: CATSREARPTDTQYF. The CDR3 DNA reads TGTGCCACCAGCAGAGAAGCACGGCCAACAGATACGCAGTATTTT. V usage is TRBV15 and J usage is TRBJ2-3; D uncertain. V lost 0 bases and J lost 3, with 10 bases in between. Germline V gene sequence: CDR1 LNHNV, CDR2 YYDKDF (reference sequence). The CDR3 has 15 residues.

This clone was seen only once. The rearrangement links TRBV7-2 to TRBJ2-2; TRBD1 matches at 10 bases. This CDR3 is built from 15 residues. CDR1 and CDR2 (germline): SGHTA, FQGNSA. J gave up 6 bases and V 5 bases, and 6 bases lay outside the gene matches. CDR3 loop: CASSPTGGFSGELFF. CDR3 nucleotides: TGTGCCAGCAGCCCGACAGGGGGCTTCTCCGGGGAGCTGTTTTTT.

V gene TRBV28 combines with J gene TRBJ2-7; D remains ambiguous. V was cut by 4 bases and J by 3 bases, with 13 bases left in between. The CDR3 runs to 14 residues. The germline V gene has CDR1 MDHEN and CDR2 SYDVKM. CDR3: CASSYTVDVYEQYF. The CDR3, as DNA: TGTGCCAGCAGTTATACAGTCGATGTCTACGAGCAGTACTTC.

This sequence joins TRBV5-4 and TRBJ1-2, with 8 bases matching TRBD1. The CDR3 is 15 amino acids. Trimming removed 4 bases from V and 1 base from J; junction bases left unmatched: 6. Germline V gene lookup returns CDR1 SGHNT and CDR2 YYREEE (reference sequence). This CDR3 reads CASSITGGFNYGYTF. As DNA, the CDR3 is TGTGCCAGCAGCATCACAGGGGGATTTAACTATGGCTACACCTTC.

The rearrangement uses TRBV7-2 and TRBJ2-7, with 8 bases aligning to TRBD1. V was clipped by 3 bases and J by 3 bases; unmatched bases: 10. The CDR3 runs to 16 residues. Germline V gene sequence: CDR1 SGHTA, CDR2 FQGNSA. The DNA of the CDR3 is TGTGCCAGCAGCTTTGTTACCGGGACAGGTGGCTACGAGCAGTACTTC. This encodes CASSFVTGTGGYEQYF.

The genes are TRBV10-3 and TRBJ2-1; TRBD2 agrees at 7 bases. CDR3 size: 15 residues. From germline, CDR1 is ENHRY and CDR2 SYGVKD. Trimming at V came to 7 bases and at J to 7 bases, leaving 13 bases not matched to a gene. The CDR3 reads CAIKPRGDGRNEQFF. The CDR3 DNA is TGTGCCATCAAACCCCGGGGGGACGGGAGGAATGAGCAGTTCTTC.

Note on this clone: An end of the junction does not agree with germline; a read error may underlie this. The rearrangement links TRBV11-2 to TRBJ2-7, with a tentative D call TRBD1 (5 bases). Germline-derived CDR1 and CDR2 are SGHAT and FQNNGV. This CDR3 is built from 15 residues. The chain's CDR3 is CASSYVTSGSSEQYF. In DNA form, the CDR3 reads TGTGCCAGCAGCTACGTAACATCAGGGTCCTCCGAGCAGTACTTC.

The gene calls are TRBV27 and TRBJ2-7, with D perhaps TRBD1 (8 bases). This CDR3 contains 14 residues. CDR1 MNHEY and CDR2 SMNVEV come from the germline V gene (reference sequence). V was shortened by 4 bases and J by 1 base, with 11 bases between the two germline ends. CDR3 coding DNA: TGTGCCAGCAGTTCACAGGGGGGGTCCTACGAGCAGTACTTC. This translates into CASSSQGGSYEQYF.

V and J are TRBV7-9 and TRBJ2-1; 8 bases match TRBD2. The germline gives CDR1 SEHNR, CDR2 FQNEAQ (reference sequence). This CDR3 comprises 18 residues. Trimming at V came to 1 base and at J to 1 base, leaving 9 bases not matched to a gene. CDR3: CASSLVFQPSGSYNEQFF. DNA of the CDR3: TGTGCCAGCAGCTTAGTATTCCAGCCTAGCGGGTCCTACAATGAGCAGTTCTTC. The full variable domain, its missing parts supplied by reference TRBV7-9 and TRBJ2-1, is DTGVSQNPRHKITKRGQNVTFRCDPISEHNRLYWYRQTLGQGPEFLTYFQNEAQLEKSRLLSDRFSAERPKGSFSTLEIQRTEQGDSAMYLCASSLVFQPSGSYNEQFFGPGTRLTVL.

The DNA for the CDR3 is TGCGCCAGCAGCCCCGCGACCGGGACTAGCGGGGAGTGGAATACGCAGTATTTT. This gives the protein CASSPATGTSGEWNTQYF. This chain links TRBV5-1 with TRBJ2-3, with 13 nucleotides matching TRBD2. The CDR3 consists of 18 residues. Germline V gene data show CDR1 as SGHRS and CDR2 as YFSETQ. The V segment lost 4 bases and the J segment 7 bases; nucleotides outside the gene matches: 15. The full variable domain, its missing parts supplied by reference TRBV5-1 and TRBJ2-3, is KAGVTQTPRYLIKTRGQQVTLSCSPISGHRSVSWYQQTPGQGLQFLFEYFSETQRNKGNFPGRFSGRQFSNSRSEMNVSTLELGDSALYLCASSPATGTSGEWNTQYFGPGTRLTVL.

The J gene is TRBJ2-3, the V gene TRBV9, with TRBD2 matching over 8 bases. Germline assignment: CDR1 SGDLS and CDR2 YYNGEE. Trimming at V came to 0 bases and at J to 0 bases, leaving 3 bases not matched to a gene. The CDR3 runs 16 residues. The CDR3 nucleotides read TGTGCCAGCAGCGTAGTGGCTAGCGGGAGCACAGATACGCAGTATTTT. Translation gives CASSVVASGSTDTQYF.

The rearrangement links TRBV4-2 to TRBJ2-2; D is undetermined. CDR3 size: 13 residues. Between the trimmed V and J ends, which lost 0 bases and 6 bases, there was a span of 5 bases. Germline V gene sequence: CDR1 LGHNA, CDR2 YNFKEQ. The CDR3 loop reads CASSQDRAGELFF. CDR3 nucleotides: TGTGCCAGCAGCCAAGATCGAGCCGGGGAGCTGTTTTTT.

The chain has TRBV11-2 and TRBJ1-6, with D tentatively TRBD1 (6 bases). Per the germline V gene, CDR1 is SGHAT and CDR2 is FQNNGV. CDR3 length equals 11 residues. The V gene lost 4 bases and the J gene lost 14 bases, with 9 bases spanning the gap. In nucleotides, the CDR3 is TGTGCCAGCAGCTCGGGGACATCCCTCCACTTT. It yields the protein CASSSGTSLHF.